The next 6 T cell receptor beta chains were all read from a single sample in a study of shared clonotypes between healthy human individuals (TCRdb year 2020). Libraries were made using the immunoSEQ multiplex PCR assay. TCRdb took this table from immuneACCESS and kept in-frame rearrangements with V and J called. Such tables lack part of the clones; where checked against another copy, unresolved V genes explain under half of the gap, and the rest is unexplained. The sample table lists about 1.5 million clones, under 99% of them with a count of one. Around 0.47% of the sample belongs to the ten largest clones. Sequenced sample: naive CD4+ T cells sorted from blood. This specimen's cell subset or site label, interpreted: CD45RA+ positively selected. The source of these receptors is a man aged 25-40 years in good health.

This clone occurred a few times. The chain recombines TRBV14 with TRBJ1-1; maybe TRBD1 (5 bases). V lost 5 bases to trimming and J lost 3 bases, with 10 bases between them. Germline V gene data show CDR1 as SGHDN and CDR2 as FVKESK. The CDR3 covers 13 residues. The CDR3 DNA reads as TGTGCCAGCAGCATCCAGGGCTACACTGAAGCTTTCTTT. Its protein is CASSIQGYTEAFF.

The chain's CDR3 is CASRWTLYSYEQYF. The CDR3 DNA sequence: TGTGCCAGCAGGTGGACGCTTTACTCCTACGAGCAGTACTTC. The chain recombines TRBV6-5 with TRBJ2-7, with no clear D. CDR1 MNHEY and CDR2 SVGAGI come from the germline V gene. The ends were cut back, 6 bases at V and 0 bases at J, with 12 bases in the middle. The CDR3 contains 14 residues.

This chain joins TRBV14 and TRBJ1-1; D may be TRBD1 (5 bases). The CDR3 is 16 amino acids. V lost 6 bases to trimming and J lost 4 bases, with 21 bases between them. Germline assignment: CDR1 SGHDN and CDR2 FVKESK. The chain's CDR3 is CASSQIRGGASTEAFF. The CDR3 DNA reads as TGTGCCAGCAGTCAAATAAGGGGAGGCGCGAGCACTGAAGCTTTCTTT. Using reference TRBV14 and TRBJ1-1 for the parts outside the CDR3, the full variable domain is EAGVTQFPSHSVIEKGQTVTLRCDPISGHDNLYWYRRVMGKEIKFLLHFVKESKQDESGMPNNRFLAERTGGTYSTLKVQPAELEDSGVYFCASSQIRGGASTEAFFGQGTRLTVV.

This clone showed up just once. The chain carries TRBV7-9 and TRBJ2-1, with D possibly matching TRBD2 (6 bases). Germline CDR1 SEHNR, CDR2 FQNEAQ (reference sequence). The CDR3 covers 13 residues. V was pared by 0 bases and J by 15 bases, with 15 bases between. The CDR3 loop reads CASSLAEAGTPFF. CDR3 sequence (DNA): TGTGCCAGCAGCTTAGCCGAGGCGGGAACCCCGTTCTTC.

This chain connects TRBV21-1 to TRBJ2-3; no DNA check was done on the table's D call, TRBD1. TRBV21-1 corresponds to a pseudogene. The CDR3 runs 15 residues. This CDR3 is CASSKVTGNTDTQYF. The CDR3 DNA reads TGTGCCAGCAGCAAAGTGACAGGGAACACAGATACGCAGTATTTT.

The V and J genes are TRBV6-1 and TRBJ1-2; 8 positions match TRBD1. The germline V gene has CDR1 MNHNS and CDR2 SASEGT. This CDR3 is built from 18 residues. Unmatched junction bases numbered 12, after V lost 3 bases and J lost 0 bases. CDR3 amino acids: CASSDPRTGSEANYGYTF. The CDR3 DNA reads as TGTGCCAGCAGTGACCCACGGACAGGGTCTGAGGCTAACTATGGCTACACCTTC.